These 23 T cell receptor beta chains originate from one sample sequenced in a study of blood T cells in healthy people across ages. PCR was performed a second time for about 7 to 12 cycles using a sample-barcoded 5' primer and a J-beta primer mix. TCRdb re-derived calls from the 5' RACE reads in MiXCR, one entry per CDR3 protein. In the table there are some 1.5 million distinct CDR3 sequences, approximately 30% of which are singletons. Sequencing was done on a sample of blood. The receptors were sampled from a woman aged 30 to 39 in good health.

On this clonotype itself: Being one base from a much bigger clone, this may be a read error. The chain recombines TRBV15 with TRBJ2-4, with 12 bases lining up with TRBD1. In germline, CDR1 is LNHNV, CDR2 YYDKDF (reference sequence). CDR3 size: 14 residues. After removal of 5 bases from V and 8 bases from J, the junction contained 4 bases not matched to a gene. CDR3: CATSGTGGRDIQYF. CDR3 sequence (DNA): TGTGCCACCAGCGGGACAGGGGGCCGGGACATTCAGTACTTC. The variable domain in full, completed from reference TRBV15 and TRBJ2-4, reads DAMVIQNPRYQVTQFGKPVTLSCSQTLNHNVMYWYQQKSSQAPKLLFHYYDKDFNNEADTPDNFQSRRPNTSFCFLDIRSPGLGDTAMYLCATSGTGGRDIQYFGAGTRLSVL.

This clonotype was detected ten times or more. The gene calls are TRBV6-5 and TRBJ2-7, with D tentatively TRBD1 or TRBD2 (5 bases each). CDR1 is MNHEY and CDR2 is SVGAGI in the germline V gene. This CDR3 contains 14 residues. The germline V and J ends were trimmed by 5 bases and 4 bases, with 15 bases remaining between them. CDR3 coding DNA: TGTGCCAGCAGTCTCCGGGACGGGGCGTACGAGCAGTACTTC. This sequence encodes CASSLRDGAYEQYF.

This clonotype has ten or more counts. The chain links TRBV20-1 to TRBJ2-1; perhaps TRBD1 as D (6 bases). Trimming pared 3 bases from V and 5 bases from J, leaving 20 bases between. There are 16 residues in the CDR3. Germline V gene sequence: CDR1 DFQATT, CDR2 SNEGSKA (reference sequence). The CDR3 loop reads CSASPVLAGAHNEQFF. The DNA for the CDR3 is TGCAGTGCTAGCCCAGTCTTGGCAGGGGCCCACAATGAGCAGTTCTTC.

This clonotype was seen only once. At one end, the junction sequence differs from germline, possibly due to a read error. The chain is built from TRBV12-3 or TRBV12-4 and TRBJ2-1; 11 nucleotides match TRBD2. The CDR3 spans 18 residues. CDR3 amino acids: CASSSGLAGAPSYDEQFF. The CDR3 nucleotides read TGTGCCAGCAGTTCTGGACTAGCGGGCGCGCCCTCCTACGATGAGCAGTTCTTC.

The V call is TRBV6-2 or TRBV6-3, the J call TRBJ1-4; D gene ambiguous. This CDR3 is 12 amino acids long. Germline CDR1 MNHEY, CDR2 SVGEGT. V was shortened by 6 bases and J by 7 bases, with 9 bases between the two germline ends. CDR3 in amino acids: CASSDHVEKLFF. In DNA form, the CDR3 reads TGTGCCAGCAGCGACCATGTTGAAAAACTGTTTTTT.

This clonotype was seen only a few times. The chain employs TRBV10-2 and TRBJ2-2; D may be TRBD1 (6 bases). The V end was cut by 8 bases, the J end by 2 bases, with 9 bases between. Germline V gene sequence: CDR1 WSHSY, CDR2 SAAADI. CDR3 length equals 13 residues. The CDR3 protein is CASRDTNTGELFF. CDR3 coding DNA: TGCGCCAGCCGGGACACCAACACCGGGGAGCTGTTTTTT.

This clonotype turned up a few times. The V gene is TRBV28, the J gene TRBJ2-5; D could derive from TRBD1 or TRBD2 (5 bases each). CDR1 is MDHEN, CDR2 SYDVKM, per germline. Trimming pared 5 bases from V and 5 bases from J, leaving 15 bases between. The CDR3 is 14 amino acids. The CDR3 sequence is CASSLLSGRETQYF. CDR3 sequence (DNA): TGTGCCAGCAGTCTCTTATCGGGGCGGGAGACCCAGTACTTC.

The V gene is TRBV9, the J gene TRBJ2-3, with 8 bases fitting TRBD1. With V trimmed by 3 bases and J by 5 bases, 11 bases remained unmatched. Germline assignment: CDR1 SGDLS and CDR2 YYNGEE. The CDR3 is 16 residues long. The CDR3 reads CASSAGTGRGLDTQYF. The CDR3 DNA reads as TGTGCCAGCAGCGCGGGGACAGGAAGAGGGTTAGATACGCAGTATTTT.

This clonotype showed up just a few times. J is TRBJ2-7 and V is TRBV7-2; 7 bases align to TRBD1. The CDR3 is made up of 14 amino acids. The trim removed 3 bases at V and 3 bases at J, leaving 5 bases unmatched. CDR1 is SGHTA and CDR2 is FQGNSA in the germline V gene. The CDR3 DNA reads TGTGCCAGCAGCTTTATGTCAGGGGGCTACGAGCAGTACTTC. Translating it yields CASSFMSGGYEQYF.

Comments on this clonotype: The junction does not match germline at one end; this may be a read error. This sequence joins TRBV25-1 and TRBJ2-7; either TRBD1 or TRBD2 may supply D (6 bases each). CDR3 length: 14 residues. CDR1 and CDR2 (germline): MGHDK, SYGVNS. The CDR3 reads CTSSDSRGAYEQYF. Here the CDR3 DNA reads TGTACCAGCAGTGACTCGAGGGGGGCCTACGAGCAGTACTTC.

The chain couples TRBV9 to TRBJ2-5, with 9 bases identical to TRBD2. Germline-derived CDR1 and CDR2 are SGDLS and YYNGEE. The CDR3 is 14 amino acids. The V gene end was trimmed by 10 bases and the J gene end by 3 bases; junction bases not matched to a gene: 10. CDR3 sequence: CALIAGAEEETQYF. The CDR3, as DNA: TGTGCCCTGATAGCGGGGGCGGAAGAAGAGACCCAGTACTTC.

Regarding this clonotype: This sequence may be a read error, since a much larger clone differs from it by one base. The V call is TRBV29-1, the J call TRBJ2-4; weak D call: TRBD1 (7 bases). V shed 4 bases and J shed 9 bases, with 19 bases lying between them. The germline gives CDR1 SQVTM, CDR2 ANQGSEA. This CDR3 has 14 residues. As DNA, the CDR3 is TGCAGCGTTGTATGGACAGGAGGGGAAAGCATTCAGTACTTC. Translation: CSVVWTGGESIQYF. The full variable domain, with the rest looked up from reference TRBV29-1 and TRBJ2-4, is SAVISQKPSRDICQRGTSLTIQCQVDSQVTMMFWYRQQPGQSLTLIATANQGSEATYESGFVIDKFPISRPNLTFSTLTVSNMSPEDSSIYLCSVVWTGGESIQYFGAGTRLSVL.

The CDR3 spells CASTPRVETGVDEQYF. CDR3 coding DNA: TGTGCCAGCACGCCTAGGGTGGAGACAGGGGTGGACGAGCAGTACTTC. The rearrangement joins TRBV5-6 to TRBJ2-7, with 8 bases aligning to TRBD1. In germline, CDR1 is SGHDT, CDR2 YYEEEE. The CDR3 has 16 amino acids. Trimming at V came to 6 bases and at J to 5 bases, leaving 16 bases not matched to a gene.

This clonotype was found a few times. The chain combines TRBV5-1 with TRBJ1-5; D remains unclear. V lost 4 bases and J 2 bases, leaving 16 bases between the germline ends. CDR3 length: 16 amino acids. Germline V lookup: CDR1 SGHRS, CDR2 YFSETQ. As DNA, the CDR3 is TGCGCCAGCAGCCCCGGATGGAACAGTGGCAATCAGCCCCAGCATTTT. It yields the protein CASSPGWNSGNQPQHF.

The chain uses TRBV6-2 or TRBV6-3 and TRBJ2-1, with D possibly TRBD2 on 5 matching bases. V shed 0 bases and J shed 7 bases, with 13 bases lying between them. From germline, CDR1 is MNHEY and CDR2 SVGEGT. The CDR3 runs 15 residues. The CDR3 loop is CASSYSSGRHNEQFF. The DNA for the CDR3 is TGTGCCAGCAGTTACTCGAGCGGAAGACATAATGAGCAGTTCTTC.

This clonotype has only a few counts. This chain links TRBV7-9 with TRBJ2-7; a weak D match, TRBD2 (6 bases). The CDR3 has 12 amino acids. Germline V gene data show CDR1 as SEHNR and CDR2 as FQNEAQ (reference sequence). With 5 bases removed from V and 6 bases from J, the gap between germline ends came to 11 bases. CDR3 region: CASSVGGTEQYF. CDR3 bases: TGTGCCAGCAGCGTTGGGGGGACCGAGCAGTACTTC.

This chain links TRBV7-3 with TRBJ2-3, with D maybe TRBD1 (5 bases). Trimming stripped 5 bases from V and 7 bases from J, with 13 bases between. The CDR3 has 13 amino acids. The germline CDR1 and CDR2 sequences are SGHTA and FQGTGA. CDR3 nucleotide sequence: TGTGCCAGCAGCCCAACAGGCACGAATACGCAGTATTTT. Translated: CASSPTGTNTQYF.

V is TRBV6-2 or TRBV6-3 and J is TRBJ2-3, with D unclear. The V gene's germline CDR1 is MNHEY and CDR2 SVGEGT. With 5 bases removed from V and 4 bases from J, the gap between germline ends came to 10 bases. The CDR3 sequence is 13 residues long. CDR3 sequence: CASSHHPADTQYF. The DNA for the CDR3 is TGTGCCAGCAGTCATCATCCGGCAGATACGCAGTATTTT.

The chain has TRBV12-3 or TRBV12-4 and TRBJ1-1, with D possibly being TRBD1 (5 bases). V was cut by 2 bases and J by 5 bases, with 9 bases left in between. This CDR3 contains 13 residues. CDR3 sequence: CASSLQRQTEAFF. CDR3 coding DNA: TGTGCCAGCAGTTTACAAAGACAGACTGAAGCTTTCTTT.

Concerning this clonotype itself: A much larger clone differs from this one at a single base, so this may be a read error. The gene calls are TRBV29-1 and TRBJ2-1; 8 bases align to TRBD2. With V trimmed by 7 bases and J by 0 bases, 8 bases remained unmatched. Per germline, CDR1 SQVTM and CDR2 ANQGSEA. There are 15 residues in the CDR3. The CDR3 is CSAGNLAGSYNEQFF. CDR3 DNA sequence: TGCAGCGCCGGAAATCTAGCGGGCTCCTACAATGAGCAGTTCTTC.

The J gene is TRBJ1-6, the V gene TRBV20-1; D gene uncertain. This CDR3 is 12 amino acids long. The V and J ends lost 3 bases and 10 bases respectively, with 10 bases between them. The germline gives CDR1 DFQATT, CDR2 SNEGSKA (reference sequence). Here the CDR3 reads CSARDRGSPLHF. The CDR3 DNA reads TGCAGTGCTAGGGATCGTGGGTCACCCCTCCACTTT.

This clonotype appeared a few times. This chain connects TRBV10-3 to TRBJ2-7, with TRBD2 as a possible D gene (6 bases). Germline V gene lookup returns CDR1 ENHRY and CDR2 SYGVKD. CDR3 size: 15 residues. V was shortened by 5 bases and J by 0 bases, with 14 bases between the two germline ends. The CDR3 is CAISLLEAGSYEQYF. The CDR3 bases are TGTGCCATCAGTCTCCTGGAAGCGGGCTCCTACGAGCAGTACTTC.

This clonotype was seen a handful of times. This chain uses TRBV20-1 with TRBJ1-1, with a weak D call TRBD1 (5 bases). Trimming cost V 4 bases and J 4 bases, with 19 bases left between them. The CDR3 is made up of 15 amino acids. The germline CDR1 and CDR2 sequences are DFQATT and SNEGSKA (reference sequence). The CDR3: CSATPGALRGTEAFF. The CDR3 DNA reads as TGCAGTGCTACTCCCGGGGCCTTAAGAGGCACTGAAGCTTTCTTT.